A single T cell receptor beta chain is shown here with its context. An end of the junction differs from the germline gene, which may be a read error. PCR was run on genomic DNA. Multiplex PCR with 30 forward and 13 reverse primers amplified the TCR beta CDR3. TCRdb itself ran the multiplex PCR reads through MiXCR, one entry per CDR3 protein. The sample includes about 250,000 distinct CDR3 sequences, roughly 48% of them seen just once. Germline V lookup: CDR1 SGHTA, CDR2 FQGNSA. The CDR3 contains 16 residues. The data originate from a study of type 1 and type 2 diabetes patients. This sequence was found in a man between 18 and 35 years old with type 2 diabetes. This chain links TRBV7-2 with TRBJ1-1; D perhaps matches TRBD1 (6 bases). The sample taken for sequencing was peripheral blood mononuclear cells (PBMCs). DNA of the CDR3: TGTGCCAGCAGCTTAAGGGGGGCGAACATGAACACTGAAGCTTCCTTT. Its translation: CASSLRGANMNTEASF.